This T cell receptor beta chain was sequenced for a study of OX40 agonist ivuxolimab in advanced cancers. On the study more broadly: Clinicians treated patients with ivuxolimab, an agonistic anti-OX40 (CD134) antibody. Patients got intravenous ivuxolimab at 0.01 to 10 mg/kg every 2 weeks. Earlier treatment with anti-PD-1, anti-PD-L1 or anti-CTLA-4 was permitted, and 30% to 40% had received some.

In the case of this clone: Its specificity is unknown.

Whole-study findings and limits: There were, on average, more expanded clones in CD8+ T cells than in CD4+.

V shed 3 bases and J shed 2 bases, with 10 bases lying between them. The length of the CDR3 is 15 residues. CDR1 SGHTA and CDR2 FQGTGA come from the germline V gene. Profiled with immunoSEQ multiplex PCR; TCRdb holds only in-frame clones, not every one. The sample contains about 80,000 clones, just over 90% of which appear only once. The chain joins TRBV7-3 to TRBJ2-2; D is unresolved. The material sequenced was CD4+ or CD8+ T cells sorted from blood, taken in a trial of the OX40 agonist ivuxolimab. This sequence was found in an adult with an advanced solid tumor such as melanoma, head and neck, liver or kidney cancer. Here the CDR3 DNA reads TGTGCCAGCAGCTTGGGCGGTCCCAACACCGGGGAGCTGTTTTTT. This codes for CASSLGGPNTGELFF.